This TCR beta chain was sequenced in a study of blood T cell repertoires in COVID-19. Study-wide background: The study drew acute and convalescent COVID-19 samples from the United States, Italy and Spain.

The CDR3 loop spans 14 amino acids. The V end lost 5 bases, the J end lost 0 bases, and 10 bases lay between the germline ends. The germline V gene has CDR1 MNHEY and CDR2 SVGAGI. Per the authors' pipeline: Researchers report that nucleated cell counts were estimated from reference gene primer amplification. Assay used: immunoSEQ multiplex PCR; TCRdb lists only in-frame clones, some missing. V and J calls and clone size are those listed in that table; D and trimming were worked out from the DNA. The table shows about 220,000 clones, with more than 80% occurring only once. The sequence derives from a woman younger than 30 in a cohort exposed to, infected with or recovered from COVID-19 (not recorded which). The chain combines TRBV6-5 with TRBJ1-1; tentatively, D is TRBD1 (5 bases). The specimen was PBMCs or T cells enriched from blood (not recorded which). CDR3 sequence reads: CASSLGLMNTEAFF. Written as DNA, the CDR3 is TGTGCCAGCAGTCTGGGACTGATGAACACTGAAGCTTTCTTT.